One sample yielded the 22 T cell receptor beta chains listed below, sequenced in a study of OX40 agonist ivuxolimab in advanced cancers. The assay was immunoSEQ multiplex PCR, and TCRdb's table has in-frame clones only and misses some. The sample consists of about 82,000 clones, about 91% of them appearing once. The sample here was CD4+ or CD8+ T cells sorted from blood, taken in a trial of the OX40 agonist ivuxolimab. All receptors derive from an adult with an advanced solid tumor such as melanoma, head and neck, liver or kidney cancer.

CDR3 region: CASSLGLAGGETQYF. CDR3 DNA: TGTGCCAGCAGTCTCGGACTAGCGGGAGGGGAGACCCAGTACTTC. The chain is built from TRBV6-6 and TRBJ2-5, with TRBD2 matching 15 bases. Germline-derived CDR1 and CDR2 are MNHNY and SVGAGI (reference sequence). Trimming took 5 bases from V and 5 from J; bases not matched to a gene: 3. This CDR3 is built from 15 residues.

The J gene is TRBJ2-2, the V gene TRBV30; the match to TRBD1 covers 9 bases. The V and J ends lost 3 bases and 2 bases, in that order; junction bases with no gene match: 10. Germline CDR1 is GTSNPN and CDR2 is SVGIG (reference sequence). This CDR3 contains 17 residues. The CDR3 coding sequence is TGTGCCTGGAGATCTCGAGCGGGACAGGGAAACACCGGGGAGCTGTTTTTT. Protein product: CAWRSRAGQGNTGELFF.

The chain links TRBV10-3 to TRBJ2-7; no definite D call. The CDR3 spans 13 residues. V was pared by 0 bases and J by 9 bases, with 12 bases between. Germline V lookup: CDR1 ENHRY, CDR2 SYGVKD. The CDR3, as DNA: TGTGCCATCAGTGAGTCGACTCTAATGGGGCAGTACTTC. It translates to CAISESTLMGQYF.

This clone occurred once. V gene TRBV9 combines with J gene TRBJ2-5, with D unresolved. This CDR3 comprises 13 residues. Germline CDR1 SGDLS, CDR2 YYNGEE. V gave up 1 base and J gave up 4 bases, with 8 bases separating them. The CDR3 sequence: CASSVFGSETQYF. Written as DNA, the CDR3 is TGTGCCAGCAGCGTATTTGGGTCAGAGACCCAGTACTTC.

This chain connects TRBV5-4 to TRBJ2-2; 8 bases fit TRBD2. Germline V gene sequence: CDR1 SGHNT, CDR2 YYREEE (reference sequence). V trimming: 3 bases; J trimming: 4 bases; junction bases outside the gene matches: 5. The CDR3 extends over 15 amino acids. Written as DNA, the CDR3 is TGTGCCAGCAGCTCCGATAGCGGGGCCACCGGGGAGCTGTTTTTT. This encodes CASSSDSGATGELFF.

This chain connects TRBV7-9 to TRBJ2-3; 8 bases agree with TRBD2. J gave up 2 bases and V 5 bases, and 6 bases lay outside the gene matches. The CDR3 extends over 15 amino acids. Germline loops: CDR1 SEHNR, CDR2 FQNEAQ (reference sequence). CDR3 amino acids: CASSQNSGNTDTQYF. Written as DNA, the CDR3 is TGTGCCAGCAGCCAAAATAGCGGGAACACAGATACGCAGTATTTT.

This clone was counted a single time. The V gene is TRBV19, the J gene TRBJ2-4, with a tentative D call TRBD2 (5 bases). Trimming removed 5 bases from V and 3 bases from J, with 14 bases in between. Germline V gene lookup returns CDR1 LNHDA and CDR2 SQIVND (reference sequence). The CDR3 is 15 amino acids. The CDR3 DNA is TGTGCCAGTAGTGTTGCCGGGGAAAACAAAAACATTCAGTACTTC. This encodes CASSVAGENKNIQYF.

CDR3 nucleotide sequence: TGTGCCAGCAGCTCCAACAGGGCTAAAGTATTTGGAGAGACCCAGTACTTC. This sequence encodes CASSSNRAKVFGETQYF. The chain carries TRBV7-9 and TRBJ2-5; a weak D match, TRBD1 (6 bases). The CDR3 has 17 amino acids. Germline V gives CDR1 SEHNR, CDR2 FQNEAQ (reference sequence). V lost 4 bases, J lost 4 bases, and 22 bases lay in between.

The chain links TRBV19 to TRBJ2-7; D tentatively fits TRBD1 or TRBD2 (5 bases each). The CDR3 extends over 15 amino acids. CDR1 and CDR2 (germline): LNHDA, SQIVND (reference sequence). V lost 5 bases to trimming and J lost 6 bases, with 20 bases between them. The CDR3 here is CASSSRDLQPREQYF. In DNA form, the CDR3 reads TGTGCCAGTAGTTCCCGGGACCTCCAACCCCGCGAGCAGTACTTC.

The rearrangement uses TRBV5-4 and TRBJ2-1, with TRBD2 matching over 10 bases. The junction had 5 bases not matched to a gene; V was cut back by 4 bases and J by 7 bases. Germline V gives CDR1 SGHNT, CDR2 YYREEE (reference sequence). This CDR3 has 14 residues. The CDR3 DNA reads TGTGCCAGCAGCGCCGGACTAGCGGCTAATGAGCAGTTCTTC. Translated: CASSAGLAANEQFF.

The chain combines TRBV5-1 with TRBJ2-7; 8 bases align to TRBD2. V lost 1 base to trimming and J lost 2 bases; unmatched junction nucleotides: 5. Germline V CDR1 and CDR2: SGHRS, YFSETQ. CDR3 length equals 15 residues. The CDR3, as DNA: TGCGCCAGCAGCTTGTCAGCGGGAGACCCCTACGAGCAGTACTTC. This sequence encodes CASSLSAGDPYEQYF.

This chain links TRBV25-1 with TRBJ1-5; D is unclear. The germline V gene encodes CDR1 MGHDK and CDR2 SYGVNS. The CDR3 length is 13 residues. Trimming removed 7 bases from V and 7 bases from J, with 14 bases in between. The CDR3, as DNA: TGTGCCAGCAACCCATCCCCCGCCCAGCCCCAGCATTTT. Translated: CASNPSPAQPQHF.

The chain couples TRBV5-4 to TRBJ2-2; 8 positions agree with TRBD2. The germline gives CDR1 SGHNT, CDR2 YYREEE (reference sequence). This CDR3 has 13 amino acids. With V trimmed by 5 bases and J by 6 bases, 3 bases remained unmatched. The CDR3 spells CASRGLEPGELFF. In DNA, the CDR3 is TGTGCCAGCAGGGGACTAGAACCCGGGGAGCTGTTTTTT.

The chain joins TRBV11-2 to TRBJ1-3, with D hard to call. Germline CDR1 and CDR2: SGHAT and FQNNGV. V lost 6 bases to trimming and J lost 4 bases, with 16 bases between them. This CDR3 contains 15 residues. In DNA, the CDR3 is TGTGCCAGCAGTCCCAGAGGAGGCACAGGAAACACCATATATTTT. Its protein product is CASSPRGGTGNTIYF.

This chain joins TRBV14 and TRBJ2-7, with TRBD1 matching over 8 bases. The CDR3 runs to 14 residues. V was pared by 9 bases and J by 1 base, with 8 bases of the junction left unmatched. Germline CDR1 is SGHDN and CDR2 is FVKESK. CDR3 loop: CARIQGVKSYEQYF. The CDR3, as DNA: TGTGCCAGGATACAGGGGGTCAAGTCCTACGAGCAGTACTTC.

V gene TRBV2 combines with J gene TRBJ2-1; D remains unclear. The CDR3 has 11 residues. Germline V gene lookup returns CDR1 SNHLY and CDR2 FYNNEI. V dropped 6 bases and J dropped 6 bases, with 6 bases sitting between them. CDR3 region: CASRGFNEQFF. The CDR3 DNA reads TGTGCCAGCAGAGGATTCAATGAGCAGTTCTTC.

The rearrangement joins TRBV19 to TRBJ2-7, with a weak D call TRBD2 (5 bases). With 5 bases removed from V and 2 bases from J, the gap between germline ends came to 13 bases. Germline CDR1 reads LNHDA; CDR2 reads SQIVND (reference sequence). This CDR3 spans 14 amino acids. The chain's CDR3 is CASSGLSGTYEQYF. CDR3 nucleotide sequence: TGTGCCAGTAGTGGGCTAAGCGGAACCTACGAGCAGTACTTC.

The rearrangement links TRBV29-1 to TRBJ2-3, with 15 bases aligning to TRBD2. CDR1 and CDR2 (germline): SQVTM, ANQGSEA. V lost 4 bases and J lost 4; bases outside the gene matches: 6. This CDR3 contains 16 residues. CDR3 in DNA: TGCAGCGTTGGGACTAGCGGGAGGGCCATGGCAGATACGCAGTATTTT. Protein product: CSVGTSGRAMADTQYF.

The chain joins TRBV18 to TRBJ2-5; D remains ambiguous. This CDR3 comprises 13 residues. The germline CDR1 and CDR2 sequences are KGHSH and LQKENI. V lost 6 bases to trimming and J lost 5 bases, with 13 bases between them. The CDR3 DNA is TGTGCCAGCTCCCGATACAACGGGGAGACCCAGTACTTC. Residues: CASSRYNGETQYF.

The chain combines TRBV29-1 with TRBJ2-1, with 8 bases lining up with TRBD1. The CDR3 runs 14 residues. The germline V gene encodes CDR1 SQVTM and CDR2 ANQGSEA. Trimming cost V 6 bases and J 6 bases; bases outside gene matches: 10. The CDR3: CSVLGQELGNEQFF. The CDR3 nucleotides read TGCAGCGTCCTGGGACAGGAGTTAGGCAATGAGCAGTTCTTC.

This clone showed up just once. The chain joins TRBV28 to TRBJ1-2; no clear D gene. The CDR3 runs to 16 residues. V was trimmed by 5 bases and J by 1 base, leaving 17 bases between them. CDR1 is MDHEN and CDR2 is SYDVKM in the germline V gene. The CDR3, as DNA: TGTGCCAGCAGTCTCCCCCCCGGGGATCTTAACTATGGCTACACCTTC. Residues: CASSLPPGDLNYGYTF.

DNA for the CDR3: TGTGCCAGCAGCTTACCAACTCAAGAGACCCAGTACTTC. Translation gives CASSLPTQETQYF. The chain uses TRBV5-4 and TRBJ2-5; D not resolved. In germline, CDR1 is SGHNT, CDR2 YYREEE (reference sequence). V lost 2 bases, J lost 2 bases, and 7 bases lay in between. The CDR3 is 13 residues long.